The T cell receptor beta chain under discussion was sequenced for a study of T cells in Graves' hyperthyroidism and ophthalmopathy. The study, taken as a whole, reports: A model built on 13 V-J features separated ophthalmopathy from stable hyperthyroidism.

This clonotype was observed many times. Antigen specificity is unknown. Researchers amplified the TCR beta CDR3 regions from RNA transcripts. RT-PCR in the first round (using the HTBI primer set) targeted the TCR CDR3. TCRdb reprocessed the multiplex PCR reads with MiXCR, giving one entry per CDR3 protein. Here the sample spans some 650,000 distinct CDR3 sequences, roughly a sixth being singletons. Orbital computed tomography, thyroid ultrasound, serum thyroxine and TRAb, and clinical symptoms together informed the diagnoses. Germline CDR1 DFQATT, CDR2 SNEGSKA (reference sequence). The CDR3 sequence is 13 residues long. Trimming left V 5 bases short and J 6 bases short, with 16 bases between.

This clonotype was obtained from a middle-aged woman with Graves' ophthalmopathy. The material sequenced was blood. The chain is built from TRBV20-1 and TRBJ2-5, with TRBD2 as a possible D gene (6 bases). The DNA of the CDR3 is TGCAGTGCTTTTATGGGGGGTCAGCAGACCCAGTACTTC. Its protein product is CSAFMGGQQTQYF.